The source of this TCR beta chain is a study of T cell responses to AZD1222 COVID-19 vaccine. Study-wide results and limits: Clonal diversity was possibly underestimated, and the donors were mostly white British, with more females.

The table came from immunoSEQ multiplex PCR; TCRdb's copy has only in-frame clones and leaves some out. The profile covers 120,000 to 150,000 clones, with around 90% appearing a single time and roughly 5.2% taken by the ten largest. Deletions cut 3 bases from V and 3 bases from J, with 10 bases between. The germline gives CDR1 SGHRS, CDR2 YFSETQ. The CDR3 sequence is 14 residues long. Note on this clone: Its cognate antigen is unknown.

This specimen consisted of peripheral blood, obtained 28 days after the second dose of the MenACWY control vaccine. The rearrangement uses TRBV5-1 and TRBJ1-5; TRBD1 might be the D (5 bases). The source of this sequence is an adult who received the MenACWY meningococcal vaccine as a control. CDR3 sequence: CASSWGPVNQPQHF. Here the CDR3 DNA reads TGCGCCAGCAGCTGGGGCCCAGTCAATCAGCCCCAGCATTTT.